The clone carrying this TCR beta chain has ten or more counts. Its antigen remains unknown. Individual cDNA molecules were tagged with unique molecular identifiers. From the 5' RACE reads, TCRdb called clonotypes with MiXCR, one entry per CDR3 protein. Here the sample spans 25,000 to 35,000 distinct CDR3 sequences, under 7.5% being singletons. Unmatched junction bases numbered 3, after V lost 6 bases and J lost 2 bases. This CDR3 is 13 amino acids long. CDR1 is KGHSH, CDR2 LQKENI, per germline. These data belong to a study of early T cells in non-severe SARS-CoV-2 infection. Findings of the study overall: Database matching using VDJdb favored anti-spike CD8 responses, with private and CD4 specificities left missing.

The chain combines TRBV18 with TRBJ2-5; TRBD1 aligns across 7 bases. Sequenced sample: whole blood. The source is an adult who was a healthcare worker with PCR-confirmed SARS-CoV-2 infection or an uninfected control (not recorded which). The CDR3 reads CASSTGEQETQYF. In DNA form, the CDR3 reads TGTGCCAGCTCCACAGGGGAACAAGAGACCCAGTACTTC.